The entry below describes one TCR beta chain. Its antigen is as yet unknown. Germline and junction disagree at one end, which may indicate a read error. The data were produced by immunoSEQ multiplex PCR, yet TCRdb's version contains in-frame clones alone and is incomplete. Here the sample spans some 140,000 clones, around 93% being singletons. This CDR3 spans 14 amino acids. Looked up from germline, CDR1 is MNHEY and CDR2 is SVGAGI. This entry comes from a study of T cell responses to AZD1222 COVID-19 vaccine. Study-wide results and limits: Compared with day 0, the breadth and depth of the Spike-specific TCR repertoire rose significantly after two doses of AZD1222. A mostly white British donor set with more females was recruited, and clonal diversity was possibly underestimated. The study found vaccine-associated CD4 TCRs spanning spike, dominant at 160-218 and 743-854.

V gene TRBV6-5 combines with J gene TRBJ1-1; 10 nucleotides match TRBD1. Here the sequenced sample was peripheral blood, taken 28 days after the second AZD1222 dose. The TCR comes from an adult who received the AZD1222 COVID-19 vaccine. In nucleotides, the CDR3 is TGTGCCGGCAGGACAGGGGGGTCTGGCACTGAAGCTTTCTTT. It translates to CAGRTGGSGTEAFF.